This record concerns one TCR beta chain sequence. This sample is drawn from a study of blood T cell repertoires in COVID-19. Study-wide background: Sites across the United States, Italy and Spain contributed samples from acute and convalescent COVID-19.

This CDR3 contains 15 residues. V lost 7 bases, J lost 0 bases, and 8 bases stayed unmatched. Per the germline V gene, CDR1 is LNHDA and CDR2 is SQIVND (reference sequence). The Seattle patients, enrolled during active infection, were followed longitudinally. Per the original data handling: Amplification from reference gene primers served as the basis for estimated nucleated cell counts. Libraries were prepared by immunoSEQ multiplex PCR; TCRdb keeps only in-frame clonotypes and omits some of them. V and J calls and clone size follow that table, whereas D and trimming were derived from the DNA. The profile shows approximately 200,000 clones, around 79% of them singletons.

Sequences were obtained from peripheral blood. The receptor was isolated from a woman in her forties with COVID-19, enrolled during active disease. The J gene is TRBJ1-1, the V gene TRBV19; 7 bases are shared with TRBD1. For the CDR3, the DNA is TGTGCCAGTATGGCTGGGGACAGAATGAACACTGAAGCTTTCTTT. Its protein product is CASMAGDRMNTEAFF. The full variable domain, in which reference TRBV19 and TRBJ1-1 provide the parts outside the CDR3, is DGGITQSPKYLFRKEGQNVTLSCEQNLNHDAMYWYRQDPGQGLRLIYYSQIVNDFQKGDIAEGYSVSREKKESFPLTVTSAQKNPTAFYLCASMAGDRMNTEAFFGQGTRLTVV.